The present T cell receptor beta chain was sequenced within a study of blood T cell repertoires in COVID-19 (TCRdb year 2020). General notes on the study: Collaborator samples came from the United States, Italy and Spain and covered acute and convalescent phases of COVID-19. The prospective study material was composed of cDNA or gDNA derived from T cells, B-cell-depleted T cells, or PBMCs. The dataset comprised deeply sampled blood TCRbeta repertoires from subjects exposed to, actively infected with, or recovered from COVID-19. A freely available public database, intended as a resource for researchers studying the immune response to SARS-CoV-2, is where the repertoires were released. Samples were obtained from the ongoing ImmuneRACE study (first 160 participants) and from over 1,000 subjects provided by 6 global collaborators. A de-identified subject ID, COVID-19 status, age in years and sex were almost always included in the sample metadata. HLA class I and class II types, where available, came from metadata supplied by the sample provider rather than from assay-based typing. Broad study findings and their caveats: How much clinical and demographic metadata was included differed by source and by participant, and the metadata was provided uncurated.

TCRbeta CDR3 regions were amplified from genomic DNA by means of the immunoSEQ Assay, a bias-controlled multiplex PCR. In the original analysis: The number of nucleated cells in each sample was estimated by amplification of reference gene primers within the assay. To quantify the absolute abundance of each unique TCRbeta CDR3 rearrangement, sequence reads were collapsed and filtered. Productive Simpson clonality was computed per sample as the square root of Simpson's diversity index over productive rearrangements. In TCRdb, the immuneACCESS table is reduced to in-frame sequences with V and J assigned. These tables do not hold every clone; where another copy was compared, an unresolved V gene accounts for under half, and the others remain unexplained. D and trimming come from the DNA, and the V and J calls and clone size come from that table. Here the sample has approximately 220,000 clones; about four fifths occur a single time. Less than 7% of the sample rests with the top ten.

Sequences MDHEN (CDR1) and SYDVKM (CDR2) are obtained from the germline V gene. Its CDR3 holds 15 amino acids, cysteine through phenylalanine. Solely the CDR3 DNA is kept, with 45 bases framed from the first base. Ends trimmed: V by 2 bases, J by 4 bases; bases unmatched to a gene: 8. Enrolling through a virtual design, the prospective study's participants ranged in age from roughly 18 to 89 years and lived across roughly 23 United States geographic areas. To assign participants to cohorts, the prospective study relied on clinical history that participants themselves reported in a screening survey and a study questionnaire. ImmuneRACE Cohort 3 recovered participants were defined by two consecutive negative NP/OP PCR tests, healthcare professional clearance, or symptom resolution. In the prospective study, whole blood, serum and a nasopharyngeal or oropharyngeal swab were collected from each participant by mobile phlebotomists. Prospective study participants could optionally give additional blood draws and questionnaires over an approximately 2-month period. Blood samples from the prospective study were shipped frozen or at room temperature prior to DNA extraction.

On this clone itself: The antigen this receptor binds is unknown. The record has no base qualities; no much larger clone is one base away.

The material sequenced was PBMCs or T cells enriched from blood (not recorded which). The rearranged segments are TRBV28 and TRBJ2-7, with 7 central nucleotides matching TRBD1. The sequence was collected from a woman in her thirties or forties who had recovered from COVID-19. The CDR3 region reads CASSLGQATIYEQYF. The DNA is TGTGCCAGCAGTTTAGGACAGGCAACGATATACGAGCAGTACTTC. Extended through the reference TRBV28 and TRBJ2-7 proteins, this CDR3 yields the full variable domain: DVKVTQSSRYLVKRTGEKVFLECVQDMDHENMFWYRQDPGLGLRLIYFSYDVKMKEKGDIPEGYSVSREKKERFSLILESASTNQTSMYLCASSLGQATIYEQYFGPGTRLTVT.